This TCR beta chain was obtained from a study of PD-1 and CTLA-4 blockade in melanoma. Data came from immunoSEQ multiplex PCR; TCRdb stores just in-frame clones and leaves some out. This sample carries roughly 11,000 clones, roughly 80% of them seen once, and the ten largest clones take about 32%. The sample here was CD8+ T cells from peripheral blood, taken from a patient given anti-PD-1 treatment. This TCR came from a human donor with melanoma.

The CDR3 sequence is CAWSVSAGRNEQFF. Written as DNA, the CDR3 is TGTGCCTGGAGTGTATCGGCAGGCCGCAATGAGCAGTTCTTC. This chain joins TRBV30 and TRBJ2-1; no clear D gene. This CDR3 is built from 14 residues. The germline V gene has CDR1 GTSNPN and CDR2 SVGIG (reference sequence). V was pared by 0 bases and J by 6 bases, with 12 bases between.